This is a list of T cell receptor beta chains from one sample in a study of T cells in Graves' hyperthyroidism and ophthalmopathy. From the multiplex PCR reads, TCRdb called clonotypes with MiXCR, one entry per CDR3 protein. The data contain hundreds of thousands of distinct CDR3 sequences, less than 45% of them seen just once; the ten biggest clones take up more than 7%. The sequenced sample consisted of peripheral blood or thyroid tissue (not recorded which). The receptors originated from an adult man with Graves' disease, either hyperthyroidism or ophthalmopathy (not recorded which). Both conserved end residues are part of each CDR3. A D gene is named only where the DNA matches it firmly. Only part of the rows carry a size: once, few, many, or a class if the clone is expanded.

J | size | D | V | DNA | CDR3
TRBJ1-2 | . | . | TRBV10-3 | TGTGCCATCAGTGCGGGACGGGAAACTAACTATGGCTACACCTTC | CAISAGRETNYGYTF
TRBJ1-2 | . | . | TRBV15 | TGTGCCACCAACAGAATCCCCCGGGCCTCCGGAGGGGGCTACACCTTC | CATNRIPRASGGGYTF
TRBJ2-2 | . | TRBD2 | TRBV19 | TGTGCCAGTAGTATGATTGCGCCTAGCGGACACACCGGGGAGCTGTTTTTT | CASSMIAPSGHTGELFF
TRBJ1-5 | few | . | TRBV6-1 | TGTGCCAGCAGTGAAGAGGCAGACAATCAGCCCCAGCATTTT | CASSEEADNQPQHF
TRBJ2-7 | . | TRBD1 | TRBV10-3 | TGTGCCATCGGGCGACAGGGACAAATAACCTACGAGCAGTACTTC | CAIGRQGQITYEQYF
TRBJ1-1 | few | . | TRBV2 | TGTGCCAGAGAAGAGAGCACTGAAGCTTTCTTT | CAREESTEAFF
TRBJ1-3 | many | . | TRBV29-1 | TGCAGCGTTTCCGGGACCGCGCTTGGAAACACCATATATTTT | CSVSGTALGNTIYF
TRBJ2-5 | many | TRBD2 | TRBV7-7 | TGTGCTAGCAGCTTAGACGGGGGGGCCCAAGAGACCCAGTACTTC | CASSLDGGAQETQYF
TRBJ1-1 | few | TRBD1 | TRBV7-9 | TGTGCCAGCAGCTTTTACAGGGGATTCATGAACACTGAAGCTTTCTTT | CASSFYRGFMNTEAFF
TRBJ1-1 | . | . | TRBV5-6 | TGTGCCAGCAGCTTGTCTGGGCAGAGGGCAGGAGCTTTCTTT | CASSLSGQRAGAFF
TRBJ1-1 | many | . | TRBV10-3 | TGTGCCATCAGTGAGGGAGGGGCCAGCACTGAAGCTTTCTTT | CAISEGGASTEAFF
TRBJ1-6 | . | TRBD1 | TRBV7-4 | TGTGCCAGCAGAATGACAGGGAGTTCACCCCTCCACTTT | CASRMTGSSPLHF
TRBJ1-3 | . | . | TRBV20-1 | TGCAGTGCTCCCGAAGACGCTGGAAACACCATATATTTT | CSAPEDAGNTIYF
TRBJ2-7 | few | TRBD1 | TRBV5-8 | TGTGCCAGCAGCCCGGACAGGGAACGCGAGCAGTACTTC | CASSPDREREQYF
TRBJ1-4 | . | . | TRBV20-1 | TGCAGTGCTCTTCTAGGCATCATGGAGGAAAAACTGTTTTTT | CSALLGIMEEKLFF
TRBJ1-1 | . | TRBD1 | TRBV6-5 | TGTGCCAGCAGTTCGGGGGACAGGGGGAATGAAGCTTTCTTT | CASSSGDRGNEAFF
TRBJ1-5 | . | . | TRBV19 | TGTGCCAGTAGGGACCCTACCGGGACGGCTGCTGGACATTTT | CASRDPTGTAAGHF
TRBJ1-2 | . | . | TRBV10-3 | TGTGCTAGGGATCCCACAGGGTTCGCCTATGGCTACACCTTC | CARDPTGFAYGYTF
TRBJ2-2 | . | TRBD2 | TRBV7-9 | TGTGCCAGCAGAGTGACTAGCGGGAGGCGGCACACCGGGGAGCTGTTTTTT | CASRVTSGRRHTGELFF
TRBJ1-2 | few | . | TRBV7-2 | TGTGCCAGCAGCTTGGGTGGGGGAGCTAACTATGGCTACACCTTC | CASSLGGGANYGYTF
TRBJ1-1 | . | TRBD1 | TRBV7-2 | TGTGCCAGCAGCTTGAATCAGGGGGCAGACACTGAAGCTTTCTTT | CASSLNQGADTEAFF
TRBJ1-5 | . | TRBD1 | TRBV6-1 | TGTGCCAGCAGGAAGACCCCCGGGACAGGGGTGAATCAGCCCCAGCATTTT | CASRKTPGTGVNQPQHF
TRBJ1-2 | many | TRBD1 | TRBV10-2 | TGCGCCAGCAGCCGGGACAGGGGGATGAACTATGGCTACACCTTC | CASSRDRGMNYGYTF
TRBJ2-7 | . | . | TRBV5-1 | TGCGCCAGCAGCTCGGCCTGGCAGAACTACGAGCAGTACTTC | CASSSAWQNYEQYF
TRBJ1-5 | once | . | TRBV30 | TGTGCCTGGAGGACCAGGGTTGGTCAGCCCCAGCATTTT | CAWRTRVGQPQHF
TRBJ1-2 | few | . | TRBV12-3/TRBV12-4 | TGTGCCAGCAGTTTGCCGGGCCGCGTCTATGGCTACACCTTC | CASSLPGRVYGYTF
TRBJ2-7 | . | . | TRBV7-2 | TGCGCCAGCAGCCAAGACGGAAATCCCGGGCCCTACGAGCAGTACTTC | CASSQDGNPGPYEQYF
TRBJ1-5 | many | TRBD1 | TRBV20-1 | TGCAGTGCTACAGGACAGGGCGGCAATCAGCCCCAGCATTTT | CSATGQGGNQPQHF
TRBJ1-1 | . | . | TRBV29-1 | TGCAGCGGCCGACCGGGGGACCTTGAAGCTTTCTTT | CSGRPGDLEAFF
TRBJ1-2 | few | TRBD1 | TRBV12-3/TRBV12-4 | TGTGCCAGCAGCATGGACAGGGGGAACTATGGCTACACCTTC | CASSMDRGNYGYTF
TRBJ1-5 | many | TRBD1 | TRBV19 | TGTGCCAGTAGTGTGACAGGGGGAGGCAATCAGCCCCAGCATTTT | CASSVTGGGNQPQHF
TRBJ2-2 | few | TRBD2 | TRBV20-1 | TGCAGTGCTGTGACTAGCGGGGGGGCGCGGACCGGGGAGCTGTTTTTT | CSAVTSGGARTGELFF
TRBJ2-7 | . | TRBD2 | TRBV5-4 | TGTGCCAGCAGCTTCCTCCTAGCGGGCGTATACGAGCAGTACTTC | CASSFLLAGVYEQYF
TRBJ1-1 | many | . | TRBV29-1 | TGCAGCGTCGAAGGACCGCTAATGAACACTGAAGCTTTCTTT | CSVEGPLMNTEAFF
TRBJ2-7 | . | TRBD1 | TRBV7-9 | TGTGCCAGCAGGGCAGGGACAGGGGGGGCCTACGAGCAGTACTTC | CASRAGTGGAYEQYF
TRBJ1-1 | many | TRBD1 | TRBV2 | TGTGCCAGCAGGGACAACAGGGGGAAGAACACTGAAGCTTTCTTT | CASRDNRGKNTEAFF
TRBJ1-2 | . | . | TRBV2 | TGTGCCAGCAGTTTAGGATTTGGCTACACCTTC | CASSLGFGYTF
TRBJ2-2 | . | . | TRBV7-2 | TGTGCCAGCACTCAGCTTTTGGGGGGTCGGACCGGGGAGCTGTTTTTT | CASTQLLGGRTGELFF
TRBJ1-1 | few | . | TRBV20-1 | TGCAGTGCTCGTCTCATGAACACTGAAGCTTTCTTT | CSARLMNTEAFF
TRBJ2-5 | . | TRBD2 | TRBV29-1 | TGCAGCGCCTACCCGGGACTAGCGGGAGGAGAGACCCAGTACTTC | CSAYPGLAGGETQYF
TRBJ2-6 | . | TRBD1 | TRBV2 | TGTGCCAGCAGTGACACAGGGGGCAGAGCTGGGGCCAACGTCCTGACTTTC | CASSDTGGRAGANVLTF
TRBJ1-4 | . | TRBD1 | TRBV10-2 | TGCGCCAGCAGTATAGGGACAGGGGGACATGAAAAACTGTTTTTT | CASSIGTGGHEKLFF
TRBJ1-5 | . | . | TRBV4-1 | TGCGCCAGCAGCCAAGATTGGAGTCGAGGCGGCAATCAGCCCCAGCATTTT | CASSQDWSRGGNQPQHF
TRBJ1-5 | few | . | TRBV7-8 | TGTGCCAGCAGCCAAGATAGGCCCCAGGGTAGGCAGCCCCAGCATTTT | CASSQDRPQGRQPQHF
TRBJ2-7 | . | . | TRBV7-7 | TGTGCTAGCAGCTCGGTGGGGGGGCGATACTCCTACGAGCAGTACTTC | CASSSVGGRYSYEQYF
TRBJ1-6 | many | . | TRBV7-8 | TGTGCCAGCAGCCGGCCCGGTGGGGGCGGGAATTCACCCCTCCACTTT | CASSRPGGGGNSPLHF
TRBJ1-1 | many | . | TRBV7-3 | TGTGCCAGCAGGAGGACAGCGAACACTGAAGCTTTCTTT | CASRRTANTEAFF
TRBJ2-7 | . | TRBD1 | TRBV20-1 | TGCAGTGTCAGAGGACAGGGTTTCTACGAGCAGTACTTC | CSVRGQGFYEQYF
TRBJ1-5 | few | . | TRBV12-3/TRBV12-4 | TGTGCCAGCAGGGAGGGGGAATCTGGCAATCAGCCCCAGCATTTT | CASREGESGNQPQHF
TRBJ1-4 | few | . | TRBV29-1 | TGCAGCGTTGGAGGAGAAACTAATGAAAAACTGTTTTTT | CSVGGETNEKLFF
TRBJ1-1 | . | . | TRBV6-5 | TGTGCCAGCAGTTACTCGACGGGGAAGGACACTGAAGCTTTCTTT | CASSYSTGKDTEAFF
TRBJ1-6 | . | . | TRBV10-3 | TGTGCCATCAGTGAAGTGGATTCACCCCTCCACTTT | CAISEVDSPLHF
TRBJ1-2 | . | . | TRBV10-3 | TGTGCCAGCAGTGAAAGCGCAGGCGCTAACTATGGCTACACCTTC | CASSESAGANYGYTF
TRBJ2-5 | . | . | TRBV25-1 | TGTGCCAGCAGCTCACCAAGATCGGGACGGCTAAAGACCCAGTACTTC | CASSSPRSGRLKTQYF
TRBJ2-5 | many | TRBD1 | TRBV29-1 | TGCAGCGTTGCCCCGACAGGGGGACCCAAACAAGAGACCCAGTACTTC | CSVAPTGGPKQETQYF
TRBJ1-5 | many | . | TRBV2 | TGTGCCAGCAGCCCGGGGGCGGTTGGCAATCAGCCCCAGCATTTT | CASSPGAVGNQPQHF
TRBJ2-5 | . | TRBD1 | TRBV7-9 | TGTGCCAGCAGCTTCCCGGGACAGGGGACCTCCGAGACCCAGTACTTC | CASSFPGQGTSETQYF
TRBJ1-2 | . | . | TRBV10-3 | TGTGCCAGCAGCCAAGATATAGGGAACTATGGCTACACCTTC | CASSQDIGNYGYTF
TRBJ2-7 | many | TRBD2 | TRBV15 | TGTGCCACCAGCAGAGATTTGGTTGGCGGGAGAAGCGACGAGCAGTACTTC | CATSRDLVGGRSDEQYF
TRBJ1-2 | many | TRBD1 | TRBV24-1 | TGTGCCACCAGTGACAAGGGACAGTTCTATGGCTACACCTTC | CATSDKGQFYGYTF